This is a list of T cell receptor beta chains from one sample in a study of identical twins. TCRdb re-called the 5' RACE reads with MiXCR, one entry per CDR3 protein. The sample consists of hundreds of thousands of distinct CDR3 sequences, over 12% of them appearing once. The sequencing input was memory (CD45RO+) T cells sorted from blood. These receptors came from a woman between 18 and 30 years old in good health. Each CDR3 is given with its conserved first and last residue. A D gene is named only where the DNA matches it firmly. Only some rows state a clone size, as once, few, many or a class for expanded clones.

NA TRBJ1-6 NA TRBV3-1 CASSQDTGYSPLHF TGTGCCAGCAGCCAAGATACAGGGTACTCACCCCTCCACTTT
NA TRBJ1-1 NA TRBV3-1 CASSHLTSGTEAFF TGTGCCAGCAGCCACTTGACCTCAGGAACTGAAGCTTTCTTT
NA TRBJ1-5 NA TRBV20-1 CSASGGSNQPQHF TGCAGTGCATCGGGTGGGAGCAATCAGCCCCAGCATTTT
NA TRBJ2-3 NA TRBV18 CASSLWGHGVTDTQYF TGTGCCAGCTCCCTTTGGGGGCACGGTGTTACAGATACGCAGTATTTT
NA TRBJ2-7 few TRBV11-3 CASSLGISYEQYF TGTGCCAGCAGCTTAGGCATCTCCTACGAGCAGTACTTC
NA TRBJ2-7 NA TRBV20-1 CSALLQGYEQYF TGCAGTGCCCTCCTACAGGGCTACGAGCAGTACTTC
NA TRBJ2-7 few TRBV7-8 CASRPPRGWYHEQYF TGTGCCAGCAGACCCCCACGGGGGTGGTACCACGAGCAGTACTTC
TRBD1 TRBJ2-7 few TRBV9 CASSERGTGDEQYF TGTGCCAGCAGCGAGAGGGGGACAGGAGACGAGCAGTACTTC
TRBD2 TRBJ2-3 NA TRBV6-2/TRBV6-3 CASSQRDLATTPQYF TGTGCCAGCAGTCAGCGGGACCTAGCCACCACCCCGCAGTATTTT
TRBD1 TRBJ1-5 few TRBV6-1 CASRATGRNQPQHF TGTGCCAGCAGGGCGACAGGGAGAAATCAGCCCCAGCATTTT
NA TRBJ2-2 few TRBV20-1 CSARVEDRNTGELFF TGCAGTGCTAGAGTGGAAGACAGGAACACCGGGGAGCTGTTTTTT
NA TRBJ1-1 NA TRBV7-8 CASSPSRKATEAFF TGTGCCAGCAGCCCTTCGCGTAAGGCCACTGAAGCTTTCTTT